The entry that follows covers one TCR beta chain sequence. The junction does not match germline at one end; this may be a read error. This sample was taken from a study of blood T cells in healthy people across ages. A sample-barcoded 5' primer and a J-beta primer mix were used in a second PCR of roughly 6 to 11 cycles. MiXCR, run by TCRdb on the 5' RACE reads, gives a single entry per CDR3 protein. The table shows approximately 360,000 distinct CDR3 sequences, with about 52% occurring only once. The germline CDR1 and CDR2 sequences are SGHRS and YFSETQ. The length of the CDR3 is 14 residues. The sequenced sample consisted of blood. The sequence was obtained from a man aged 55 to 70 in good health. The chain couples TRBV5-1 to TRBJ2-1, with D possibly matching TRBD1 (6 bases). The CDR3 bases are TGCGCCAGCAGCACCGGACAGACCTACAATGAGCGGTTCTTC. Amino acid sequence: CASSTGQTYNERFF. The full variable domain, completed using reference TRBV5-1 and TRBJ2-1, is KAGVTQTPRYLIKTRGQQVTLSCSPISGHRSVSWYQQTPGQGLQFLFEYFSETQRNKGNFPGRFSGRQFSNSRSEMNVSTLELGDSALYLCASSTGQTYNERFFGPGTRLTVL.